The next 23 T cell receptor beta chains were all read from a single sample in a study of control samples from healthy donors and cancer patients. Generated by immunoSEQ multiplex PCR, the TCRdb table keeps only in-frame clones and is missing some. The sample lists about 130,000 clones, approximately 90% occurring once. Sequenced: blood. These receptors originate from a middle-aged man in good health.

This chain uses TRBV3-1 (or the pseudogene TRBV3-2) with TRBJ2-7; D is uncertain. Trimming cost V 4 bases and J 1 base, with 8 bases left between them. The CDR3 loop spans 13 amino acids. From germline, CDR1 is LGHDT and CDR2 YNNKEL (reference sequence). The CDR3 region is CASSPPGSYEQYF. In nucleotides, the CDR3 is TGTGCCAGCAGCCCTCCTGGTTCCTACGAGCAGTACTTC.

The CDR3 sequence: CASSQLGQGAAGYTF. CDR3 coding DNA: TGTGCCAGCAGCCAACTCGGACAGGGGGCGGCTGGCTACACCTTC. V and J are TRBV4-2 and TRBJ1-2; TRBD1 matches at 11 bases. Losses at the gene ends were 2 bases for V and 7 bases for J; bases not matched to a gene: 6. CDR1 is LGHNA, CDR2 YNFKEQ, per germline. This CDR3 comprises 15 residues.

This clone appeared a single time. This chain uses TRBV6-5 with TRBJ2-1; 9 nucleotides match TRBD1. The trim removed 6 bases at V and 8 bases at J, leaving 11 bases unmatched. The CDR3 consists of 15 residues. The germline gives CDR1 MNHEY, CDR2 SVGAGI. CDR3 region: CASRPRTGVIHEQFF. Here the CDR3 DNA reads TGTGCCAGCAGACCCCGGACAGGGGTAATACATGAGCAGTTCTTC.

The chain carries TRBV25-1 and TRBJ2-3; D perhaps matches TRBD2 (6 bases). The germline CDR1 and CDR2 sequences are MGHDK and SYGVNS. V was trimmed by 3 bases and J by 2 bases, leaving 9 bases between them. This CDR3 is 14 amino acids long. The CDR3 here is CASSDADYTDTQYF. The CDR3 DNA follows: TGTGCCAGCAGTGACGCGGACTACACAGATACGCAGTATTTT.

The chain employs TRBV18 and TRBJ2-5; 10 bases agree with TRBD2. Per germline, CDR1 KGHSH and CDR2 LQKENI. Trimming cost V 0 bases and J 4 bases; bases outside gene matches: 26. The CDR3 is 23 amino acids. The CDR3: CASSPPGLAGVVNPFSSLETQYF. CDR3 nucleotide sequence: TGTGCCAGCTCACCACCGGGGCTAGCGGGGGTTGTGAACCCTTTCTCCTCCCTAGAGACCCAGTACTTC.

This chain joins TRBV5-1 and TRBJ1-5; TRBD1 might be the D (5 bases). The CDR3 runs to 17 residues. Trimming removed 0 bases at V and 2 bases at J, with 15 bases between. Germline V gene lookup returns CDR1 SGHRS and CDR2 YFSETQ. The CDR3 region is CASSLGFSGGGNQPQHF. Here the CDR3 DNA reads TGCGCCAGCAGCTTGGGGTTTAGTGGGGGGGGCAATCAGCCCCAGCATTTT.

The chain employs TRBV5-1 and TRBJ1-6; D might be TRBD1 (5 bases). The ends were cut back, 4 bases at V and 6 bases at J, with 11 bases in the middle. Germline V gives CDR1 SGHRS, CDR2 YFSETQ. This CDR3 contains 14 residues. CDR3 sequence (DNA): TGCGCCAGCAGCGACCGGGACGGTAATTCACCCCTCCACTTT. Its protein product is CASSDRDGNSPLHF. The entire variable domain, with the rest obtained from reference TRBV5-1 and TRBJ1-6, is as follows: KAGVTQTPRYLIKTRGQQVTLSCSPISGHRSVSWYQQTPGQGLQFLFEYFSETQRNKGNFPGRFSGRQFSNSRSEMNVSTLELGDSALYLCASSDRDGNSPLHFGNGTRLTVT.

This chain connects TRBV5-4 to TRBJ1-1; TRBD1 matches 8 bases. CDR1 SGHNT and CDR2 YYREEE come from the germline V gene (reference sequence). This CDR3 is built from 13 residues. V gave up 4 bases and J gave up 3 bases; unmatched junction bases: 2. The CDR3 nucleotides are TGTGCCAGCAGCCGACAGGGGTACACTGAAGCTTTCTTT. It yields the protein CASSRQGYTEAFF.

The chain is built from TRBV15 and TRBJ1-2; possible D gene TRBD1, 5 bases. CDR1 LNHNV and CDR2 YYDKDF come from the germline V gene (reference sequence). V shed 5 bases and J shed 6 bases, with 22 bases lying between them. There are 16 residues in the CDR3. The CDR3 bases are TGTGCCACCAGCGGGGGAACGGCTCCCTCCAATGATGGCTACACCTTC. As protein: CATSGGTAPSNDGYTF.

The chain carries TRBV18 and TRBJ2-7; 10 bases are a match to TRBD1. V lost 3 bases and J lost 9; bases outside the gene matches: 17. Looked up from germline, CDR1 is KGHSH and CDR2 is LQKENI. This CDR3 region has 17 residues. The CDR3 DNA reads TGTGCCAGCTCACCCACGAGGGTGGGGACAGGGGACAGAATGCAGTACTTC. It specifies CASSPTRVGTGDRMQYF.

Here the CDR3 DNA reads TGTGCCTGGAGTCCCCGGGTGGAGGGCGTGCAAGAGACCCAGTACTTC. This encodes CAWSPRVEGVQETQYF. This chain uses TRBV30 with TRBJ2-5; TRBD2 might be the D (6 bases). Trimming removed 2 bases at V and 2 bases at J, with 18 bases between. The CDR3 totals 16 residues. Germline V gene sequence: CDR1 GTSNPN, CDR2 SVGIG (reference sequence).

This rearrangement joins TRBV11-1 to TRBJ2-7; TRBD1 or TRBD2 may be the D gene (5 bases each). This CDR3 contains 14 residues. Per germline, CDR1 SGHAT and CDR2 FQDESV (reference sequence). Trimming pared 1 base from V and 2 bases from J, leaving 9 bases between. The CDR3 protein is CASSLGTGPYEQYF. DNA for the CDR3: TGTGCCAGCAGCTTAGGTACGGGACCCTACGAGCAGTACTTC.

The chain employs TRBV25-1 and TRBJ2-6; D is uncertain. The germline CDR1 and CDR2 sequences are MGHDK and SYGVNS. Trimming took 3 bases from V and 2 from J, leaving 8 bases between them. The CDR3 length is 15 residues. CDR3 DNA sequence: TGTGCCAGCAGTGATCGGTTTGCTGGGGCCAACGTCCTGACTTTC. It specifies CASSDRFAGANVLTF.

In regard to this clone: One end of the junction is discordant with germline, which a read error may explain. The CDR3, as DNA: TGTGCTAGCAGCTTAGTGGGGGGCCTCCAAGAGACCCAGTACTTC. It is translated as CASSLVGGLQETQYF. This chain joins TRBV7-7 and TRBJ2-5; TRBD1 or TRBD2 may be the D gene (6 bases each). This CDR3 spans 15 amino acids. The germline CDR1 and CDR2 sequences are SSHAT and FNYEAQ (reference sequence).

The table lists this clone with a count of one. The chain employs TRBV5-5 and TRBJ2-1, with D possibly matching TRBD2 (7 bases). The CDR3 loop spans 15 amino acids. CDR1 and CDR2 (germline): SGHKS, YYEKEE (reference sequence). Trimming shortened V by 1 base and J by 9 bases, and 17 bases separated the two germline ends. For the CDR3, the DNA is TGTGCCAGCAGCTTGAAAGGGGGGGACTTGGGTGAGCAGTTCTTC. This encodes CASSLKGGDLGEQFF.

J is TRBJ2-7 and V is TRBV9; D may match TRBD1 or TRBD2 (6 bases each). Trimming took 4 bases from V and 3 from J, leaving 17 bases between them. Germline V CDR1 and CDR2: SGDLS, YYNGEE. The CDR3 spans 15 residues. The CDR3 here is CASSPLTGAHYEQYF. In DNA form, the CDR3 reads TGTGCCAGCAGCCCCCTAACGGGGGCCCACTACGAGCAGTACTTC.

The chain combines TRBV5-1 with TRBJ2-5; 9 positions match TRBD1. V dropped 4 bases and J dropped 5; count of bases not matched to a gene: 6. Germline lookup yields CDR1 SGHRS and CDR2 YFSETQ. There are 14 residues in the CDR3. Here the CDR3 reads CASSRDRAEETQYF. The CDR3 region has the DNA TGCGCCAGCAGCAGGGACAGGGCAGAGGAGACCCAGTACTTC.

This clone occurred once. The chain combines TRBV18 with TRBJ2-5; tentative D call: TRBD2 (5 bases). Between the trimmed V and J ends, which lost 1 base and 10 bases, there was a span of 13 bases. CDR3 length equals 13 residues. Germline CDR1 and CDR2: KGHSH and LQKENI. Here the CDR3 reads CASSPQVWGDQYF. The CDR3 region has the DNA TGTGCCAGCTCACCACAAGTTTGGGGAGACCAGTACTTC.

The chain has TRBV7-2 and TRBJ1-5; D possibly corresponds to TRBD1 (6 bases). Germline V gives CDR1 SGHTA, CDR2 FQGNSA. This CDR3 comprises 16 residues. The germline V and J ends were trimmed by 1 base and 3 bases, with 13 bases remaining between them. In DNA, the CDR3 is TGTGCCAGCAGCTTAGAAGGGGGACGGTTCAATCAGCCCCAGCATTTT. This codes for CASSLEGGRFNQPQHF.

This clone showed up just a few times. The chain employs TRBV4-1 and TRBJ2-1; TRBD1 matches 10 bases. Per the germline V gene, CDR1 is MGHRA and CDR2 is YSYEKL. Unmatched junction bases numbered 10, after V lost 6 bases and J lost 2 bases. The CDR3 has 17 amino acids. The CDR3 DNA is TGCGCCAGCAGTTACGGGTTTGGGACAGGGGCCTACAATGAGCAGTTCTTC. As protein: CASSYGFGTGAYNEQFF.

This clone was picked up a small number of times. V and J are TRBV5-6 and TRBJ1-2; 8 bases line up with TRBD1. This CDR3 spans 13 amino acids. Germline V gives CDR1 SGHDT, CDR2 YYEEEE. The V gene end was trimmed by 5 bases and the J gene end by 4 bases; junction bases not matched to a gene: 4. CDR3 region: CASRDRDVYGYTF. In DNA form, the CDR3 reads TGTGCCAGCAGGGACAGGGATGTCTATGGCTACACCTTC.

The chain employs TRBV5-1 and TRBJ2-5; tentatively, D is TRBD1 (5 bases). CDR1 is SGHRS and CDR2 is YFSETQ in the germline V gene. The CDR3 runs to 14 residues. V gave up 4 bases and J gave up 2 bases, with 12 bases separating them. The DNA of the CDR3 is TGCGCCAGCAGCAGGGGCCCCAATCAAGAGACCCAGTACTTC. This encodes CASSRGPNQETQYF.

V and J are TRBV5-1 and TRBJ1-1; D is ambiguous. V was clipped by 0 bases and J by 7 bases, with 7 bases between them. The CDR3 is made up of 12 amino acids. Germline V gene sequence: CDR1 SGHRS, CDR2 YFSETQ. As DNA, the CDR3 is TGCGCCAGCAGCTTGGACGGATTTGAAGCTTTCTTT. It is translated as CASSLDGFEAFF.